These 10 T cell receptor beta chains originate from one sample sequenced in a study of cytomegalovirus exposure and HLA in healthy donors. PCR was performed using 60 Vbeta and 13 Jbeta primers. The data were produced by immunoSEQ multiplex PCR, yet TCRdb's version contains in-frame clones alone and is incomplete. The data hold approximately 110,000 clones, with around 64% observed a single time. The specimen sequenced was PBMCs. These receptors were obtained from a woman in her 30s in good health and CMV-seronegative.

This chain links TRBV20-1 with TRBJ1-1, with D maybe TRBD1 (5 bases). CDR1 and CDR2 (germline): DFQATT, SNEGSKA (reference sequence). CDR3 length: 11 amino acids. V was clipped by 3 bases and J by 5 bases, with 7 bases between them. DNA for the CDR3: TGCAGTGCTAGTCCAGGGACTGAAGCTTTCTTT. Its protein product is CSASPGTEAFF.

V usage is TRBV7-2 and J usage is TRBJ2-7; a weak D match, TRBD1 (5 bases). The CDR3 loop spans 14 amino acids. CDR1 is SGHTA and CDR2 is FQGNSA in the germline V gene. V was cut by 1 base and J by 4 bases, with 11 bases left in between. The CDR3 sequence: CASSLDPREYEQYF. The DNA of the CDR3 is TGTGCCAGCAGCTTAGACCCCAGGGAATACGAGCAGTACTTC.

The chain joins TRBV30 to TRBJ2-3; weak D call: TRBD2 (6 bases). Germline-derived CDR1 and CDR2 are GTSNPN and SVGIG (reference sequence). V lost 2 bases to trimming and J lost 0 bases, with 12 bases between them. The CDR3 contains 15 residues. CDR3 protein: CAWSTGGASTDTQYF. The DNA of the CDR3 is TGTGCCTGGAGTACGGGCGGGGCTAGCACAGATACGCAGTATTTT.

This chain joins TRBV5-8 and TRBJ2-3; 11 nucleotides match TRBD2. This CDR3 region has 17 residues. The V segment lost 2 bases and the J segment 6 bases; nucleotides outside the gene matches: 11. Germline assignment: CDR1 SGHTS and CDR2 YDEGEE. CDR3 sequence reads: CASSFGTSGPNRDTQYF. Here the CDR3 DNA reads TGTGCCAGCAGCTTCGGGACTAGCGGTCCGAACAGGGATACGCAGTATTTT.

V gene TRBV19 combines with J gene TRBJ2-5; 10 bases fit TRBD1. Germline CDR1 reads LNHDA; CDR2 reads SQIVND (reference sequence). With V trimmed by 5 bases and J by 5 bases, 5 bases remained unmatched. This CDR3 spans 14 amino acids. This CDR3 is CASSVTGGWETQYF. The CDR3 coding sequence is TGTGCCAGTAGTGTGACAGGGGGCTGGGAGACCCAGTACTTC.

The V call is TRBV13, the J call TRBJ1-1, with D possibly matching TRBD1 (5 bases). V lost 6 bases, J lost 0 bases, and 23 bases lay in between. The CDR3 is 18 amino acids. Germline CDR1 PRHDT, CDR2 FYEKMQ (reference sequence). CDR3 nucleotide sequence: TGTGCCAGCAGATCTGCCTTTGGGGGGGTGGTCATGAACACTGAAGCTTTCTTT. Translated, it gives CASRSAFGGVVMNTEAFF.

The rearrangement joins TRBV9 to TRBJ2-5, with TRBD2 matching 8 bases. This CDR3 region has 17 residues. V lost 0 bases to trimming and J lost 1 base; unmatched junction nucleotides: 8. The germline gives CDR1 SGDLS, CDR2 YYNGEE. The CDR3 spells CASSVGGGRGFQETQYF. The CDR3 DNA reads as TGTGCCAGCAGCGTAGGCGGGGGGCGGGGCTTCCAAGAGACCCAGTACTTC.

The chain joins TRBV28 to TRBJ1-5, with no clear D. V was shortened by 1 base and J by 0 bases, with 13 bases between the two germline ends. The CDR3 sequence is 17 residues long. Germline values: CDR1 MDHEN, CDR2 SYDVKM. CDR3 nucleotides: TGTGCCAGCAGTTTATCCCAACAGAGCTATAGCAATCAGCCCCAGCATTTT. It is translated as CASSLSQQSYSNQPQHF.

V usage is TRBV2 and J usage is TRBJ1-1, with D tentatively TRBD1 (6 bases). The CDR3 covers 13 residues. V lost 2 bases and J 4 bases, leaving 8 bases between the germline ends. Looked up from germline, CDR1 is SNHLY and CDR2 is FYNNEI. Written as DNA, the CDR3 is TGTGCCAGCAGTGAAAGAGGGGGCACTGAAGCTTTCTTT. Translated, it gives CASSERGGTEAFF.

This chain uses TRBV28 with TRBJ2-1, with 10 nucleotides matching TRBD1. This CDR3 spans 15 amino acids. With V trimmed by 3 bases and J by 8 bases, 7 bases remained unmatched. The germline gives CDR1 MDHEN, CDR2 SYDVKM. CDR3 coding DNA: TGTGCCAGCAGTTTCCCGGGACAGGGGATGGATGAGCAGTTCTTC. This codes for CASSFPGQGMDEQFF. The entire variable domain, with the rest obtained from reference TRBV28 and TRBJ2-1, is as follows: DVKVTQSSRYLVKRTGEKVFLECVQDMDHENMFWYRQDPGLGLRLIYFSYDVKMKEKGDIPEGYSVSREKKERFSLILESASTNQTSMYLCASSFPGQGMDEQFFGPGTRLTVL.